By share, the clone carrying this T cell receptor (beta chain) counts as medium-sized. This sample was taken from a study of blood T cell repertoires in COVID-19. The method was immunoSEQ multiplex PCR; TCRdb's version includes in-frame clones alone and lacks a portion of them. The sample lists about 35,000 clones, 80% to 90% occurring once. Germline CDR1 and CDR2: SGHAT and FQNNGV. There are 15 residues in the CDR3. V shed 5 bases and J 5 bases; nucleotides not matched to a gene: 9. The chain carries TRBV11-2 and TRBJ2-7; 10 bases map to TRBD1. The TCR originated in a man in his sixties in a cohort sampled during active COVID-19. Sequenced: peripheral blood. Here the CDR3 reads CASSPRWGQGNEQYF. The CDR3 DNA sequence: TGTGCCAGCAGCCCTAGGTGGGGACAGGGGAACGAGCAGTACTTC. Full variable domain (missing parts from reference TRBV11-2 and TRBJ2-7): EAGVAQSPRYKIIEKRQSVAFWCNPISGHATLYWYQQILGQGPKLLIQFQNNGVVDDSQLPKDRFSAERLKGVDSTLKIQPAKLEDSAVYLCASSPRWGQGNEQYFGPGTRLTVT.